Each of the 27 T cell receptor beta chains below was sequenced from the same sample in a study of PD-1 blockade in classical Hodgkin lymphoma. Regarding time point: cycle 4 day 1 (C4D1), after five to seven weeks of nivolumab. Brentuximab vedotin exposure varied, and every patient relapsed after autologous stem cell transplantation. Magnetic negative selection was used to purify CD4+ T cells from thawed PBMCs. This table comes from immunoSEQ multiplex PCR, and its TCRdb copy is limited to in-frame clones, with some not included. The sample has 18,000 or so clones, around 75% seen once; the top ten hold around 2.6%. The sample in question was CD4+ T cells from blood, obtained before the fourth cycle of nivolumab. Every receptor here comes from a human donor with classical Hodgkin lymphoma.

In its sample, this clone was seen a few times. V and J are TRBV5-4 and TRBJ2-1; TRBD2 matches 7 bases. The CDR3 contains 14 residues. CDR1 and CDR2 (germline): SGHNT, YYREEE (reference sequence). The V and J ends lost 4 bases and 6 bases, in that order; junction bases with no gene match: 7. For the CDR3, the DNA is TGTGCCAGCAGCCCGACTAGCCGGGGCAATGAGCAGTTCTTC. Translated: CASSPTSRGNEQFF.

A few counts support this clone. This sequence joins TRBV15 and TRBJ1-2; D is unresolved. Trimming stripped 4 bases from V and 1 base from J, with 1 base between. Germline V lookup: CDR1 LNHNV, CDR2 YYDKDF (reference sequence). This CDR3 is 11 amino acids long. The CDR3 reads CATSNNYGYTF. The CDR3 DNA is TGTGCCACCAGCAATAACTATGGCTACACCTTC.

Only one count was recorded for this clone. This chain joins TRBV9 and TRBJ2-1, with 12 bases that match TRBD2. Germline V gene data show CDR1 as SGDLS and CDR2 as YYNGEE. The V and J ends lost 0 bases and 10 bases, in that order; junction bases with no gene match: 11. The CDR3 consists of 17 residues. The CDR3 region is CASSVATTSGGPREQFF. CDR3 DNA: TGTGCCAGCAGCGTAGCTACTACTAGCGGGGGGCCAAGGGAGCAGTTCTTC.

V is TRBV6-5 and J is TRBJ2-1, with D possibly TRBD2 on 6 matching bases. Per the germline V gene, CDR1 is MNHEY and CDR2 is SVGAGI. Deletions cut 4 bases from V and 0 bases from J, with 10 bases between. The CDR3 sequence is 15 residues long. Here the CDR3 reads CASSLEGSSYNEQFF. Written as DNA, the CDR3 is TGTGCCAGCAGTTTGGAGGGAAGCTCCTACAATGAGCAGTTCTTC.

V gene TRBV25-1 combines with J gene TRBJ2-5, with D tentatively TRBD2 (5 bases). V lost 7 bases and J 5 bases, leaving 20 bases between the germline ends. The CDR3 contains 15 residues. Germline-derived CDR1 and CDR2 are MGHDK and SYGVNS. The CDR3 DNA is TGTGCCAGCACCGAGGGCACCGTAGCTTATGAGACCCAGTACTTC. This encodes CASTEGTVAYETQYF.

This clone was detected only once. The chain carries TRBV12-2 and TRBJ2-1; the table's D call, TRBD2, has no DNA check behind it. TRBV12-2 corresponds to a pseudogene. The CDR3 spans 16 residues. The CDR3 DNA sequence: TGTGCAAGTCGCTTAGCCCATAGCGGGAGTAGCCATGAGCAGTTCTTC. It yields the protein CASRLAHSGSSHEQFF.

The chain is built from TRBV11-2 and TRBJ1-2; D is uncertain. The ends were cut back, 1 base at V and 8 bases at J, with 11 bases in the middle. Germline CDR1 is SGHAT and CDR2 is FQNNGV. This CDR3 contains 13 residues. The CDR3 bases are TGTGCCAGCAGCTTAGGGCAGGTTTCCGGCTACACCTTC. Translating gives CASSLGQVSGYTF.

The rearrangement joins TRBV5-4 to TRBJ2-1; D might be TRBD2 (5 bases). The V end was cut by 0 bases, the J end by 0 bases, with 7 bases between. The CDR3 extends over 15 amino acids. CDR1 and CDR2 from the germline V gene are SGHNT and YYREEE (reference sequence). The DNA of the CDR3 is TGTGCCAGCAGCTTGGGGACTGGCTCCTACAATGAGCAGTTCTTC. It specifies CASSLGTGSYNEQFF. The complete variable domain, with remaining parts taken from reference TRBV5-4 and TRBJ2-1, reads ETGVTQSPTHLIKTRGQQVTLRCSSQSGHNTVSWYQQALGQGPQFIFQYYREEENGRGNFPPRFSGLQFPNYSSELNVNALELDDSALYLCASSLGTGSYNEQFFGPGTRLTVL.

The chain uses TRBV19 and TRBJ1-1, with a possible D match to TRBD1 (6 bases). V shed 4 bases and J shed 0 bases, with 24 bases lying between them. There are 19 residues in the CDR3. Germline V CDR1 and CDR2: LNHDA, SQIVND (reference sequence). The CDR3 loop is CASSNRVFRPPRMNTEAFF. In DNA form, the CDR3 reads TGTGCCAGTAGTAACAGGGTTTTCCGCCCCCCTAGAATGAACACTGAAGCTTTCTTT.

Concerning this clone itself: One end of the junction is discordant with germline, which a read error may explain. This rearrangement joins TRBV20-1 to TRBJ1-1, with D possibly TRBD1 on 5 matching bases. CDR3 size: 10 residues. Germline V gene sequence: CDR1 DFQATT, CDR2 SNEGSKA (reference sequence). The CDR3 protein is CSARGTEAFF. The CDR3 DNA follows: TGCAGTGCTAGGGGGACTGAGGCTTTCTTT.

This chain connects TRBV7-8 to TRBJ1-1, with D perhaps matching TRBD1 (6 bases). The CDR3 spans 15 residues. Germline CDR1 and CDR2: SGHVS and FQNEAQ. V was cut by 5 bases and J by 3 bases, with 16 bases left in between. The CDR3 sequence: CASSLQGFKDTEAFF. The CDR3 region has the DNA TGTGCCAGCAGCCTACAGGGTTTTAAGGACACTGAAGCTTTCTTT.

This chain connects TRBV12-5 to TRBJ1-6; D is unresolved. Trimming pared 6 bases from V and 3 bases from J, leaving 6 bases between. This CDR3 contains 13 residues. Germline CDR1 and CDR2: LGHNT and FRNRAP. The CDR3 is CASGPGYNSPLHF. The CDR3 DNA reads TGTGCTAGTGGGCCGGGCTATAATTCACCCCTCCACTTT. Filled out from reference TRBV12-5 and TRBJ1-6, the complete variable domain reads DARVTQTPRHKVTEMGQEVTMRCQPILGHNTVFWYRQTMMQGLELLAYFRNRAPLDDSGMPKDRFSAEMPDATLATLKIQPSEPRDSAVYFCASGPGYNSPLHFGNGTRLTVT.

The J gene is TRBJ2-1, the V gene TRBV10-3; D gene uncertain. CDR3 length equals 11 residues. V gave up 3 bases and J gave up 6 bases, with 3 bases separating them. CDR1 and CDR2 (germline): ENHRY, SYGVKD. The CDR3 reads CAISDSNEQFF. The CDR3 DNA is TGTGCCATCAGTGACAGCAATGAGCAGTTCTTC.

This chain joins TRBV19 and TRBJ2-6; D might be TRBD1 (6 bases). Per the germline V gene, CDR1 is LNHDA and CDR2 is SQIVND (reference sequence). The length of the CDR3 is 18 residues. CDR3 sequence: CALMDPGQLKGWANVLTF. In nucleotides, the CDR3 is TGTGCGCTTATGGACCCGGGACAATTGAAGGGCTGGGCCAACGTCCTGACTTTC.

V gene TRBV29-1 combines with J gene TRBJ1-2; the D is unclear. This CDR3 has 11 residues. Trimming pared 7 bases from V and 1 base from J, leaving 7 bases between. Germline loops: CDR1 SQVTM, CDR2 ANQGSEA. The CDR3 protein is CSATVNYGYTF. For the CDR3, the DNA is TGCAGCGCGACGGTTAACTATGGCTACACCTTC.

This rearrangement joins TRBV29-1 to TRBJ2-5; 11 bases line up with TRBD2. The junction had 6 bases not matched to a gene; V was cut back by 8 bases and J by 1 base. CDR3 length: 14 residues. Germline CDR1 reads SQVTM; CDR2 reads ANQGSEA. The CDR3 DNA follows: TGCAGCACCGGGACTAGCGGTTCCCAAGAGACCCAGTACTTC. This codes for CSTGTSGSQETQYF.

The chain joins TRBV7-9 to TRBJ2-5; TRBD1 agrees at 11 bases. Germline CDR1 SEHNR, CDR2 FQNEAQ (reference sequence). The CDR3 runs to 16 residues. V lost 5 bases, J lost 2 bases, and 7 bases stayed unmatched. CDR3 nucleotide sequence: TGTGCCAGCAGCCTAGGACAGGGGGCGCGTCAAGAGACCCAGTACTTC. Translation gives CASSLGQGARQETQYF.

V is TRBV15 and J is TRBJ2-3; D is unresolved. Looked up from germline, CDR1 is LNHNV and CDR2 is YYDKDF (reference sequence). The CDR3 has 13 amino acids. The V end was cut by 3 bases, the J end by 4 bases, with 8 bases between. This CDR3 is CATSSSVPDTQYF. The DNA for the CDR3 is TGTGCCACCAGCAGTAGTGTCCCAGATACGCAGTATTTT.

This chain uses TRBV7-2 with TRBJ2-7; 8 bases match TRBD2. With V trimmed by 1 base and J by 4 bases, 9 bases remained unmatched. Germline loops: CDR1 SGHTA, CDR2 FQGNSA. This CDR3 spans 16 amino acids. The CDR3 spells CASSLVGTSKSYEQYF. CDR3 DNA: TGTGCCAGCAGCTTAGTAGGGACTAGTAAATCGTACGAGCAGTACTTC.

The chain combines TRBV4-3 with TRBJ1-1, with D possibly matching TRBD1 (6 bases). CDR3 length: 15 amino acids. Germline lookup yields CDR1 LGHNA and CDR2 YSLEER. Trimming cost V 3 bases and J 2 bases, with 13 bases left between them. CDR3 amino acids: CASSQWAGANTEAFF. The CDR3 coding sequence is TGCGCCAGCAGCCAGTGGGCGGGGGCAAACACTGAAGCTTTCTTT.

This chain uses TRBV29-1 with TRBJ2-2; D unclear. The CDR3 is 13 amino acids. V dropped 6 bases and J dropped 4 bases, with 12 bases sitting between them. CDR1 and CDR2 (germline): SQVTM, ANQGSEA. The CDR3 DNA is TGCAGCGTGTCTGCGACCCGCACCGGGGAGCTGTTTTTT. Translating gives CSVSATRTGELFF.

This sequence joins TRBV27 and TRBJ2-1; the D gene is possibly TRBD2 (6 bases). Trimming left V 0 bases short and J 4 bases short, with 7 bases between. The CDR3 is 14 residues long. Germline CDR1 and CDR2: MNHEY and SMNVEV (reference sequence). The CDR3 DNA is TGTGCCAGCAGTTTATCCCGGGGGTACAATGAGCAGTTCTTC. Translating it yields CASSLSRGYNEQFF.

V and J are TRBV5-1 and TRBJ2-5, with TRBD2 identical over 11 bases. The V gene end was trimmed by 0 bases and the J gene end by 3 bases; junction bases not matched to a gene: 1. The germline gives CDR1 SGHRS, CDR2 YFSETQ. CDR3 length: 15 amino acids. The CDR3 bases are TGCGCCAGCAGCTTGGGACTAGCGGGAAAAGAGACCCAGTACTTC. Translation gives CASSLGLAGKETQYF.

CDR3 DNA: TGTGCCAGCAGCTACCCCCATGACAGGGCCTTTGACACCTTC. It specifies CASSYPHDRAFDTF. The chain couples TRBV5-4 to TRBJ1-2, with 7 bases identical to TRBD1. CDR1 SGHNT and CDR2 YYREEE come from the germline V gene (reference sequence). The CDR3 is 14 amino acids. V shed 3 bases, J shed 12 bases, and the junction held 14 bases outside the gene matches.

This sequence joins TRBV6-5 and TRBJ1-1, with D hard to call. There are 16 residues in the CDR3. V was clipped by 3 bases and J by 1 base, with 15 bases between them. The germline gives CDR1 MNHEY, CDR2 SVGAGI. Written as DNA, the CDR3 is TGTGCCAGCAGTTATACCGCGATGGGGTGGAACACTGAAGCTTTCTTT. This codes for CASSYTAMGWNTEAFF.

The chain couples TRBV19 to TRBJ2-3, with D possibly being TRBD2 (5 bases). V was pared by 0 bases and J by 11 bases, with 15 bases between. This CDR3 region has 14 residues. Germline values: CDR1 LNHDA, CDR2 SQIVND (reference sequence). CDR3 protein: CASSIDPGPRGQYF. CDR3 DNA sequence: TGTGCCAGTAGTATAGATCCCGGGCCTCGGGGGCAGTATTTT.

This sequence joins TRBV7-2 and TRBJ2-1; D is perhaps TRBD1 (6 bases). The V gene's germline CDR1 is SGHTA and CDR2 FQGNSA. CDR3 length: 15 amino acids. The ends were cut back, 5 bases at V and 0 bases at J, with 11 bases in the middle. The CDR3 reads CASSADRSSYNEQFF. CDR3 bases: TGTGCCAGCAGCGCCGACAGGAGCTCCTACAATGAGCAGTTCTTC.